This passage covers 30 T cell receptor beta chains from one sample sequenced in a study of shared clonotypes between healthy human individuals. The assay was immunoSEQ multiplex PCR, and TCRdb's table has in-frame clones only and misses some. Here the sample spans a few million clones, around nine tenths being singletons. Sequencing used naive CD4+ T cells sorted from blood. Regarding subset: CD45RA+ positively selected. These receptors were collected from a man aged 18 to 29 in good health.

The CDR3 nucleotides are TGTGCCACCAGCAGAGGCCGGGGTAGCACAGATACGCAGTATTTT. The encoded protein is CATSRGRGSTDTQYF. V is TRBV15 and J is TRBJ2-3, with D possibly TRBD2 on 5 matching bases. The germline V gene has CDR1 LNHNV and CDR2 YYDKDF (reference sequence). Trimming cost V 1 base and J 0 bases, with 8 bases left between them. CDR3 length equals 15 residues.

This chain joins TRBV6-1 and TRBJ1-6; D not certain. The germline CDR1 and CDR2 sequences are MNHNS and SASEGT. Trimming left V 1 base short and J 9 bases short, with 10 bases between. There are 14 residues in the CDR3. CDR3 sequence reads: CASSEGEGISPLHF. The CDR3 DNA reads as TGTGCCAGCAGTGAAGGGGAGGGAATTTCACCCCTCCACTTT.

CDR3 loop: CASSLKPGDEQYF. The CDR3 DNA reads TGCGCCAGCAGTCTGAAACCGGGTGACGAGCAGTACTTC. The chain recombines TRBV10-1 with TRBJ2-7; D gene uncertain. V lost 5 bases to trimming and J lost 5 bases, with 13 bases between them. The CDR3 covers 13 residues. The germline CDR1 and CDR2 sequences are WNHNN and SYGVQD (reference sequence).

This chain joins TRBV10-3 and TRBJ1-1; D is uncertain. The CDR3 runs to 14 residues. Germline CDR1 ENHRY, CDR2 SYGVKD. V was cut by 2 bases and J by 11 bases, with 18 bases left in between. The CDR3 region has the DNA TGTGCCATCAGTGAGATCCCAGGAACGGCCTCGGCTTTCTTT. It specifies CAISEIPGTASAFF.

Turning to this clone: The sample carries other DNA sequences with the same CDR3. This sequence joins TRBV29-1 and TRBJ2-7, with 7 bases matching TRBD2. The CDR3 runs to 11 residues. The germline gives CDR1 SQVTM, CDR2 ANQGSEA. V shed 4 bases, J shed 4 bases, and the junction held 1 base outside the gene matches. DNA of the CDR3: TGCAGCGTTGGGGAGGGGTACGAGCAGTACTTC. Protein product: CSVGEGYEQYF.

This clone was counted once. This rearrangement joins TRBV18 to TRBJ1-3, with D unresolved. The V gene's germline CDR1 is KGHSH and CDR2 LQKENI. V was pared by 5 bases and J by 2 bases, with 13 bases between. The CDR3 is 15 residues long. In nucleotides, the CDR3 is TGTGCCAGCTCAATAATGGGAGGGCCTGGAAACACCATATATTTT. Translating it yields CASSIMGGPGNTIYF.

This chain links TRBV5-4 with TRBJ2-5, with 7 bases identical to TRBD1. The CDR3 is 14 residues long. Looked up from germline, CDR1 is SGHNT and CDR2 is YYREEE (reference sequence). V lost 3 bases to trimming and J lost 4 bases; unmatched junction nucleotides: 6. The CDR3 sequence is CASSSGQAIETQYF. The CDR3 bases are TGTGCCAGCAGCTCAGGACAGGCGATAGAGACCCAGTACTTC.

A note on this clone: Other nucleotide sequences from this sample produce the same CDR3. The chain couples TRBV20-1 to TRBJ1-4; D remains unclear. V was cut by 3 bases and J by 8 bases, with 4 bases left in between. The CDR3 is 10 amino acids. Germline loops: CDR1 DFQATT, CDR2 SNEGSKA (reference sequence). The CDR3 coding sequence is TGCAGTGCTAGGAAGGAAAAACTGTTTTTT. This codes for CSARKEKLFF.

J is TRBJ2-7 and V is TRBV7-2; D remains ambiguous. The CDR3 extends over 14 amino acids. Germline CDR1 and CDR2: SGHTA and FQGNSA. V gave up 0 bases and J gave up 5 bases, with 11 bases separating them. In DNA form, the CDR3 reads TGTGCCAGCAGCTTAGCAGTCTCCCCCCACGAGCAGTACTTC. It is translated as CASSLAVSPHEQYF.

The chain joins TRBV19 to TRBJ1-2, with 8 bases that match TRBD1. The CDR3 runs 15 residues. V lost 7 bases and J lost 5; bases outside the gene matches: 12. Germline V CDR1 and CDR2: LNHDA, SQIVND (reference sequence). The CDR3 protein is CASTPAGGRLYGYTF. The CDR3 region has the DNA TGTGCCAGTACCCCAGCAGGGGGCAGGTTATATGGCTACACCTTC. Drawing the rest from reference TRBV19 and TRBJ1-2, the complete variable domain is DGGITQSPKYLFRKEGQNVTLSCEQNLNHDAMYWYRQDPGQGLRLIYYSQIVNDFQKGDIAEGYSVSREKKESFPLTVTSAQKNPTAFYLCASTPAGGRLYGYTFGSGTRLTVV.

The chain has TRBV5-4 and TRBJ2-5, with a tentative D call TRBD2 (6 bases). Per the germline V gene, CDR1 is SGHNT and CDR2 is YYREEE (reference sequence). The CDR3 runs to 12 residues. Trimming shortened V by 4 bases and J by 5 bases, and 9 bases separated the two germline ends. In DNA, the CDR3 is TGTGCCAGCAGCCCGGGGGTGGAGACCCAGTACTTC. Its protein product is CASSPGVETQYF. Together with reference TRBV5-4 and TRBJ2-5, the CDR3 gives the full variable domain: ETGVTQSPTHLIKTRGQQVTLRCSSQSGHNTVSWYQQALGQGPQFIFQYYREEENGRGNFPPRFSGLQFPNYSSELNVNALELDDSALYLCASSPGVETQYFGPGTRLLVL.

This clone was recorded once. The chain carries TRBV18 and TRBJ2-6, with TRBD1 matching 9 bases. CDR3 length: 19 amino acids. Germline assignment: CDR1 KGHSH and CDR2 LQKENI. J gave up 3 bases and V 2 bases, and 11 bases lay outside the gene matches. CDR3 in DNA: TGTGCCAGCTCACCAAGACAGGGGGAGACTTTCTTTGGGGCCAACGTCCTGACTTTC. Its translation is CASSPRQGETFFGANVLTF.

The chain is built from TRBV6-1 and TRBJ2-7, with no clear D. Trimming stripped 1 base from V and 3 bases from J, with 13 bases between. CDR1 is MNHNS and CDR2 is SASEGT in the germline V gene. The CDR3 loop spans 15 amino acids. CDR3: CASSEVQRSFYEQYF. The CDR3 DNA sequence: TGTGCCAGCAGTGAAGTTCAGAGATCTTTCTACGAGCAGTACTTC.

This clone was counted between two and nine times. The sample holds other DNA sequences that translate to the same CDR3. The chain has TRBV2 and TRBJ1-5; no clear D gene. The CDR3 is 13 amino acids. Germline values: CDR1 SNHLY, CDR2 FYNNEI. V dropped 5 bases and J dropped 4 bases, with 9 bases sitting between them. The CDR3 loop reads CASSTQENQPQHF. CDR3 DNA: TGTGCCAGCAGTACCCAGGAAAATCAGCCCCAGCATTTT.

In nucleotides, the CDR3 is TGTGCCAGCAGCCGTTTTGGTAGGAGCTACGAGCAGTACTTC. Protein product: CASSRFGRSYEQYF. The V and J genes are TRBV11-2 and TRBJ2-7; D gene unclear. Per germline, CDR1 SGHAT and CDR2 FQNNGV. This CDR3 has 14 amino acids. V was trimmed by 5 bases and J by 3 bases, leaving 14 bases between them.

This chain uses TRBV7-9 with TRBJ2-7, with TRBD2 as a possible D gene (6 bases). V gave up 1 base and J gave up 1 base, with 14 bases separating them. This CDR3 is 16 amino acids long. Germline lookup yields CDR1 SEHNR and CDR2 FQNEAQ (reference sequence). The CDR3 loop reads CASSLGDWRASYEQYF. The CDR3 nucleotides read TGTGCCAGCAGCTTAGGGGACTGGCGGGCGTCCTACGAGCAGTACTTC.

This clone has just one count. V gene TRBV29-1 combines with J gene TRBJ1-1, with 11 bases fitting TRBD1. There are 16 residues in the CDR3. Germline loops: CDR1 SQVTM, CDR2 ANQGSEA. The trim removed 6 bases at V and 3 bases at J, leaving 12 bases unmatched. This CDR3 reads CSVPGQGVGKDTEAFF. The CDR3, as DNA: TGCAGCGTGCCGGGACAGGGGGTGGGGAAGGACACTGAAGCTTTCTTT.

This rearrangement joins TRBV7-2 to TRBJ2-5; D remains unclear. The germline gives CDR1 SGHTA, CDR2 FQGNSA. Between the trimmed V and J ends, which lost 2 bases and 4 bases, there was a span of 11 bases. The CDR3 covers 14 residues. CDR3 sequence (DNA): TGTGCCAGCAGCTTACCCCCTACCCTAGAGACCCAGTACTTC. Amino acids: CASSLPPTLETQYF. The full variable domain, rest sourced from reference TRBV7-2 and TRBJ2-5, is GAGVSQSPSNKVTEKGKDVELRCDPISGHTALYWYRQSLGQGLEFLIYFQGNSAPDKSGLPSDRFSAERTGGSVSTLTIQRTQQEDSAVYLCASSLPPTLETQYFGPGTRLLVL.

The CDR3 nucleotides read TGTGCCAGCTCCGGACTAACCGGGGAGCTGTTTTTT. Encoded protein: CASSGLTGELFF. The chain has TRBV18 and TRBJ2-2; D perhaps matches TRBD2 (6 bases). The CDR3 is 12 residues long. Trimming removed 6 bases from V and 5 bases from J, with 7 bases in between. Germline V gene lookup returns CDR1 KGHSH and CDR2 LQKENI.

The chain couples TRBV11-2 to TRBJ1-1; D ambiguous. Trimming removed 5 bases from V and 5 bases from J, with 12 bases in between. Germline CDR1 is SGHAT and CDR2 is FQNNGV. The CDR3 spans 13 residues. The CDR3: CASSPRAGTEAFF. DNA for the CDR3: TGTGCCAGCAGCCCCCGGGCGGGGACTGAAGCTTTCTTT.

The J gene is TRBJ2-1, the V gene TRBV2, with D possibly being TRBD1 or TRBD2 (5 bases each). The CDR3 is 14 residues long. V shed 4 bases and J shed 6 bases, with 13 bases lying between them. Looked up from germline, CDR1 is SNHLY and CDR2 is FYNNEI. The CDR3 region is CASSGTRGSNEQFF. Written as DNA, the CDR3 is TGTGCCAGCAGTGGTACTAGGGGATCCAATGAGCAGTTCTTC.

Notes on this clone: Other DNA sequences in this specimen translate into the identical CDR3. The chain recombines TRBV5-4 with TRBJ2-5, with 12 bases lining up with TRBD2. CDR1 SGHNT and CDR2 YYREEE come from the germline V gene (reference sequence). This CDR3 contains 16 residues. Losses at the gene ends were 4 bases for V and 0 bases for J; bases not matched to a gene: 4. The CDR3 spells CASSLGLAGNQETQYF. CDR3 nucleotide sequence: TGTGCCAGCAGCCTCGGACTAGCGGGGAACCAAGAGACCCAGTACTTC.

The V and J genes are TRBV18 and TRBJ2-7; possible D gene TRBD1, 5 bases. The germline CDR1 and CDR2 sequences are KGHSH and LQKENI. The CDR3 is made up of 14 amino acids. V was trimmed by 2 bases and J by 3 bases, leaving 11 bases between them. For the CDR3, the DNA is TGTGCCAGCTCACCAGGTAGGGGCTTCTACGAGCAGTACTTC. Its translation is CASSPGRGFYEQYF. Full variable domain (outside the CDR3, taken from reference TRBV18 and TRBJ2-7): NAGVMQNPRHLVRRRGQEARLRCSPMKGHSHVYWYRQLPEEGLKFMVYLQKENIIDESGMPKERFSAEFPKEGPSILRIQQVVRGDSAAYFCASSPGRGFYEQYFGPGTRLTVT.

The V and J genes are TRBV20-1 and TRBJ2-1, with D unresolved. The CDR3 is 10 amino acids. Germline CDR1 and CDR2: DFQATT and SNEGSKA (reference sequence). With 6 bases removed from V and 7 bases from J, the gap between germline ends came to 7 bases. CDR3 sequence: CSAKKNEQFF. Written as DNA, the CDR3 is TGCAGTGCGAAAAAGAATGAGCAGTTCTTC.

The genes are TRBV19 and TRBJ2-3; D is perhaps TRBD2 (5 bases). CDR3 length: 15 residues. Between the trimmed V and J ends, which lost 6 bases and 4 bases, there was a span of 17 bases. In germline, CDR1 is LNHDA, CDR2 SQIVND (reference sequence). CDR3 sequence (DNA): TGTGCCAGTAGGAACCCTAGCTCCTGGGCAGATACGCAGTATTTT. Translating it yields CASRNPSSWADTQYF. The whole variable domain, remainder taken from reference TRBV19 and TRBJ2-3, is DGGITQSPKYLFRKEGQNVTLSCEQNLNHDAMYWYRQDPGQGLRLIYYSQIVNDFQKGDIAEGYSVSREKKESFPLTVTSAQKNPTAFYLCASRNPSSWADTQYFGPGTRLTVL.

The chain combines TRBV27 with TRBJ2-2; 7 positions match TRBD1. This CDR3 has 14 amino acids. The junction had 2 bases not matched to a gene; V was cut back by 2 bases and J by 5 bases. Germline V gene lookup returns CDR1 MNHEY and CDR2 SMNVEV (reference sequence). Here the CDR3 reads CASSLTGVTGELFF. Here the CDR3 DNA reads TGTGCCAGCAGTTTAACAGGGGTTACCGGGGAGCTGTTTTTT.

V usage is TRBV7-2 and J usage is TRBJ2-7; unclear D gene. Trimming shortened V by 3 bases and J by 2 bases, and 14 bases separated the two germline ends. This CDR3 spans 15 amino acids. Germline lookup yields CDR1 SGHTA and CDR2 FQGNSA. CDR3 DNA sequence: TGTGCCAGCAGCTTCGAAAGCACTAACCCCTACGAGCAGTACTTC. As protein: CASSFESTNPYEQYF.

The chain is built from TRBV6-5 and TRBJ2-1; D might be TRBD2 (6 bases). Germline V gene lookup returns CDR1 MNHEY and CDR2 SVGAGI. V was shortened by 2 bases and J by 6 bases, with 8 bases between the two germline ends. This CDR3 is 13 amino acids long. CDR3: CASSYGGVNEQFF. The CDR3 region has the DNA TGTGCCAGCAGTTACGGCGGGGTCAATGAGCAGTTCTTC.

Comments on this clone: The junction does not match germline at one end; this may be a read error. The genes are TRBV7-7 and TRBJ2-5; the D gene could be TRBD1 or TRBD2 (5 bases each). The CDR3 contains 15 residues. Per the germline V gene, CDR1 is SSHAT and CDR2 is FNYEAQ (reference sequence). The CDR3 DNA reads TGTGCTAGCAGCTTAGGTGGGACGACAGAAGAGACCCAGTACTTC. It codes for CASSLGGTTEETQYF.

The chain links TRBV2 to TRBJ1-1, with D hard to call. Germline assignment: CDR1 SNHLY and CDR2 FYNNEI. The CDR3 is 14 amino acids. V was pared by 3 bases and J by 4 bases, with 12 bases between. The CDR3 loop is CASSDVSLGTEAFF. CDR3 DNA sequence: TGTGCCAGCAGTGACGTCTCACTCGGCACTGAAGCTTTCTTT.